This T cell receptor (beta chain) was recovered during a study of cytomegalovirus exposure and HLA in healthy donors. Overall study: Of around 400 genotyped donors, around 80% grouped in the Caucasian-associated ancestry cluster.

This clone was seen only once. Germline-derived CDR1 and CDR2 are MDHEN and SYDVKM. The CDR3 runs 15 residues. V was pared by 8 bases and J by 11 bases, with 27 bases between. The primer mix had 60 Vbeta and 13 Jbeta primers. TCRdb's copy holds only in-frame clones and misses some; the assay was immunoSEQ multiplex PCR. The sample includes about 160,000 clones, 70% to 80% of them seen just once. The TCR comes from a man in his forties in good health and CMV-seronegative. The chain carries TRBV28 and TRBJ1-1; D not certain. Specimen: PBMCs. The chain's CDR3 is CASQIQTVRPLAAFF. In DNA form, the CDR3 reads TGTGCCAGCCAAATACAAACCGTCAGGCCCCTTGCTGCTTTCTTT. Combining the CDR3 with reference TRBV28 and TRBJ1-1 gives the whole variable domain DVKVTQSSRYLVKRTGEKVFLECVQDMDHENMFWYRQDPGLGLRLIYFSYDVKMKEKGDIPEGYSVSREKKERFSLILESASTNQTSMYLCASQIQTVRPLAAFFGQGTRLTVV.